What follows are 21 T cell receptor beta chains derived from one specimen sequenced in a study of T cell responses to AZD1222 COVID-19 vaccine. The data were produced by immunoSEQ multiplex PCR, yet TCRdb's version contains in-frame clones alone and is incomplete. The repertoire holds 150,000 to 200,000 clones, approximately 89% seen once, with around 4.4% in the top ten. The specimen was peripheral blood, collected on day 0 of AZD1222 vaccination. Receptor source: an adult in good health.

The chain is built from TRBV4-1 and TRBJ1-6; D possibly corresponds to TRBD1 (6 bases). Germline assignment: CDR1 MGHRA and CDR2 YSYEKL. Trimming stripped 1 base from V and 10 bases from J, with 14 bases between. The CDR3 is 15 amino acids. The CDR3 nucleotides are TGCGCCAGCAGCCAAGTAGCGGGGGCGCCATCACCCCTCCACTTT. It yields the protein CASSQVAGAPSPLHF.

The chain links TRBV28 to TRBJ1-3, with D tentatively TRBD1 (5 bases). There are 15 residues in the CDR3. Trimming removed 6 bases from V and 0 bases from J, with 12 bases in between. Germline assignment: CDR1 MDHEN and CDR2 SYDVKM. The chain's CDR3 is CASSYGTGSGNTIYF. DNA for the CDR3: TGTGCCAGCAGCTACGGGACGGGCTCTGGAAACACCATATATTTT.

This chain links TRBV5-4 with TRBJ2-3; TRBD2 aligns across 12 bases. In germline, CDR1 is SGHNT, CDR2 YYREEE (reference sequence). The CDR3 runs to 16 residues. Trimming removed 5 bases from V and 5 bases from J; junction bases left unmatched: 9. The CDR3 loop reads CASRRSSGRAEDTQYF. As DNA, the CDR3 is TGTGCCAGCAGACGTTCTAGCGGGAGGGCCGAAGATACGCAGTATTTT.

The V call is TRBV14, the J call TRBJ2-7; the D gene is possibly TRBD2 (6 bases). CDR1 is SGHDN, CDR2 FVKESK, per germline. This CDR3 has 14 amino acids. V was trimmed by 5 bases and J by 4 bases, leaving 15 bases between them. CDR3: CASSARRGYYEQYF. DNA of the CDR3: TGTGCCAGCAGCGCCCGCCGGGGGTATTACGAGCAGTACTTC.

The rearrangement uses TRBV29-1 and TRBJ2-3, with a tentative D call TRBD1 (5 bases). The CDR3 totals 11 residues. The germline gives CDR1 SQVTM, CDR2 ANQGSEA. V was shortened by 6 bases and J by 9 bases, with 13 bases between the two germline ends. As DNA, the CDR3 is TGCAGCGTCGCGGAAGGGGCGACGCAGTATTTT. It encodes CSVAEGATQYF.

The V call is TRBV9, the J call TRBJ2-6; unclear D gene. Germline V gives CDR1 SGDLS, CDR2 YYNGEE. Trimming removed 4 bases at V and 2 bases at J, with 16 bases between. CDR3 length equals 17 residues. The CDR3 DNA follows: TGTGCCAGCAGCAAAACTGAGACCAGAGCTGGGGCCAACGTCCTGACTTTC. Translating it yields CASSKTETRAGANVLTF.

The genes are TRBV30 and TRBJ1-1; 7 bases are shared with TRBD1. Germline V lookup: CDR1 GTSNPN, CDR2 SVGIG (reference sequence). V lost 2 bases, J lost 10 bases, and 16 bases stayed unmatched. The CDR3 loop spans 15 amino acids. The CDR3 DNA reads as TGTGCCTGGAGTCTAACGATGGGCAGGGGGTCCCCAGCTTTCTTT. This encodes CAWSLTMGRGSPAFF.

The rearrangement uses TRBV15 and TRBJ1-1, with unresolved D. This CDR3 is 15 amino acids long. Germline V lookup: CDR1 LNHNV, CDR2 YYDKDF (reference sequence). Trimming took 4 bases from V and 3 from J, leaving 15 bases between them. CDR3 loop: CATSNFGGSYTEAFF. In nucleotides, the CDR3 is TGTGCCACCAGCAACTTTGGAGGTTCTTACACTGAAGCTTTCTTT.

The CDR3 DNA follows: TGTGCCAGCAGCTCTCGAGGGACATCCAGGTACGAGCAGTACTTC. This translates into CASSSRGTSRYEQYF. This chain joins TRBV11-3 and TRBJ2-7, with a tentative D call TRBD1 (6 bases). The CDR3 is 15 residues long. Germline values: CDR1 SGHNT, CDR2 YENEEA. V was clipped by 4 bases and J by 4 bases, with 17 bases between them.

The chain links TRBV4-1 to TRBJ2-1; D is possibly TRBD1 (6 bases). The CDR3 covers 17 residues. Per the germline V gene, CDR1 is MGHRA and CDR2 is YSYEKL. V lost 2 bases, J lost 10 bases, and 24 bases lay in between. DNA of the CDR3: TGCGCCAGCAGCCAATCACCCCCCCAATTCAGGGGCCTCGAGCAGTTCTTC. Encoded protein: CASSQSPPQFRGLEQFF.

The chain links TRBV10-3 to TRBJ2-1; TRBD2 might be the D (6 bases). The CDR3 length is 15 residues. CDR1 ENHRY and CDR2 SYGVKD come from the germline V gene. Trimming cost V 2 bases and J 9 bases, with 17 bases left between them. DNA of the CDR3: TGTGCCATCAGTGAGGGCGGGGCCCTTACAGGTGAGCAGTTCTTC. Its translation is CAISEGGALTGEQFF.

The rearrangement uses TRBV3-1 (or the pseudogene TRBV3-2) and TRBJ1-2; no clear D gene. Germline lookup yields CDR1 LGHDT and CDR2 YNNKEL (reference sequence). The V and J ends lost 0 bases and 4 bases respectively, with 6 bases between them. The CDR3 runs 13 residues. CDR3 in amino acids: CASSQDRTYGYTF. DNA of the CDR3: TGTGCCAGCAGCCAAGACAGGACCTATGGCTACACCTTC.

V is TRBV4-3 and J is TRBJ2-3; 9 bases match TRBD2. In germline, CDR1 is LGHNA, CDR2 YSLEER. With V trimmed by 0 bases and J by 7 bases, 5 bases remained unmatched. CDR3 length equals 15 residues. The CDR3 reads CASSQDGTSFHTQYF. CDR3 DNA sequence: TGCGCCAGCAGCCAAGATGGGACTAGCTTCCATACGCAGTATTTT.

The chain's CDR3 is CASSEGSGNTIYF. CDR3 nucleotides: TGTGCCAGCAGCGAGGGTTCTGGAAACACCATATATTTT. V usage is TRBV9 and J usage is TRBJ1-3; D not resolved. Between the trimmed V and J ends, which lost 3 bases and 1 base, there was a span of 5 bases. This CDR3 spans 13 amino acids. CDR1 is SGDLS, CDR2 YYNGEE, per germline.

This rearrangement joins TRBV11-2 to TRBJ1-2; D ambiguous. Per the germline V gene, CDR1 is SGHAT and CDR2 is FQNNGV. This CDR3 contains 13 residues. Trimming took off 4 bases at V and 4 bases at J, with 10 bases between the two ends. The CDR3 spells CASSSTWRYGYTF. The CDR3 bases are TGTGCCAGCAGCTCAACCTGGCGCTATGGCTACACCTTC.

V gene TRBV2 combines with J gene TRBJ2-7, with D tentatively TRBD1 (5 bases). This CDR3 comprises 14 residues. Per the germline V gene, CDR1 is SNHLY and CDR2 is FYNNEI. V lost 7 bases and J lost 0, with 13 bases in between. In DNA, the CDR3 is TGTGCCAGCAAAGCTTCTAGGGGCTCCTACGAGCAGTACTTC. It codes for CASKASRGSYEQYF.

This chain joins TRBV19 and TRBJ2-3; 14 bases are shared with TRBD2. Germline V gene data show CDR1 as LNHDA and CDR2 as SQIVND (reference sequence). J gave up 5 bases and V 7 bases, and 26 bases lay outside the gene matches. The CDR3 runs 22 residues. Here the CDR3 DNA reads TGTGCCAGTAATTCTCCTCGGGGGACTAGCGGGAGAGCCCCTCCTGCCGGAGATACGCAGTATTTT. Encoded protein: CASNSPRGTSGRAPPAGDTQYF.

The chain employs TRBV2 and TRBJ2-7, with D tentatively TRBD1 (5 bases). This CDR3 spans 15 amino acids. The V end was cut by 7 bases, the J end by 2 bases, with 18 bases between. Per germline, CDR1 SNHLY and CDR2 FYNNEI. For the CDR3, the DNA is TGTGCCAGCAATCCTCAGGGATTATTGGCCTACGAGCAGTACTTC. Translation: CASNPQGLLAYEQYF.

In its sample, this clone was seen a few times. The V and J genes are TRBV6-5 and TRBJ2-1; TRBD2 is a possible D gene (6 bases). Germline V gene data show CDR1 as MNHEY and CDR2 as SVGAGI. V was shortened by 1 base and J by 8 bases, with 18 bases between the two germline ends. The CDR3 has 16 amino acids. For the CDR3, the DNA is TGTGCCAGCAGTTACTTACCGGGACTCACCGGGTATGAGCAGTTCTTC. As protein: CASSYLPGLTGYEQFF.

The count of this clone is one. This chain uses TRBV11-3 with TRBJ2-7, with D possibly TRBD2 on 6 matching bases. V was pared by 1 base and J by 6 bases, with 13 bases between. The CDR3 consists of 14 residues. Germline CDR1 reads SGHNT; CDR2 reads YENEEA. In DNA form, the CDR3 reads TGTGCCAGCAGCTTAGTAGCGGCTAAAAGCGAGCAGTACTTC. Residues: CASSLVAAKSEQYF.

The V and J genes are TRBV11-3 and TRBJ2-7; D is unresolved. The CDR3 extends over 14 amino acids. Germline-derived CDR1 and CDR2 are SGHNT and YENEEA. The V end lost 5 bases, the J end lost 4 bases, and 15 bases lay between the germline ends. For the CDR3, the DNA is TGTGCCAGCAGCGGCAGGACCGCTGCTTACGAGCAGTACTTC. Its translation: CASSGRTAAYEQYF.